This T cell receptor beta chain was found in a study of PD-1 blockade in classical Hodgkin lymphoma. Overall study: Treatment was intravenous nivolumab, 3 mg/kg every 2 weeks, until progression.

The time point here: cycle 4 day 1 (C4D1), after around six weeks of nivolumab. Following autologous stem cell transplantation, relapse occurred in every patient, and exposure to brentuximab vedotin varied. TCRdb's copy holds only in-frame clones and misses some; the assay was immunoSEQ multiplex PCR. The sample has some 93,000 clones, nearly 85% seen once. On this clone: Its antigen is not known.

The CDR3 is 15 residues long. Per germline, CDR1 MNHEY and CDR2 SMNVEV (reference sequence). The V segment lost 5 bases and the J segment 10 bases; nucleotides outside the gene matches: 9. Study conclusions and caveats: Newly diagnosed patients and complete responders had comparable diversity at baseline. The origin of the repertoire differences remains undefined, with disease activity or prior therapy as possible causes. As was reported, newly diagnosed patients showed lower baseline TCR diversity than healthy donors did.

The rearrangement links TRBV27 to TRBJ2-1; 12 bases line up with TRBD2. The sequence was obtained from a human donor with classical Hodgkin lymphoma. The sample in question was peripheral blood mononuclear cells (PBMCs), obtained before the fourth cycle of nivolumab. CDR3 DNA: TGTGCCAGCAGTCCTAGACTAGCGGGAGCTGGAGAGCAGTTCTTC. Its protein product is CASSPRLAGAGEQFF.